The source of this T cell receptor beta chain is a study of T cells in Graves' hyperthyroidism and ophthalmopathy. The V gene's germline CDR1 is SEHNR and CDR2 FQNEAQ (reference sequence). CDR3 length equals 13 residues. Deletions cut 2 bases from V and 6 bases from J, with 11 bases between. Study-level results: Blood also held most thyroid clonotypes expanded beyond 0.001.

Lactation, pregnancy, other autoimmune disease or uncontrolled infection led to exclusion of patients. Each 10 ml fresh peripheral blood draw supplied the PBMCs. RNA transcripts served as the template for amplifying TCR beta CDR3 regions. HTBI primers were employed in a first-round RT-PCR of the TCR CDR3. TCRdb analysed the multiplex PCR reads with MiXCR anew, one entry per CDR3 protein. The table lists over 150,000 distinct CDR3 sequences, approximately 16% of them singletons. On this clonotype itself: Antigen specificity is unknown.

This chain joins TRBV7-9 and TRBJ2-7; D ambiguous. This TCR came from a woman between 45 and 60 years old with Graves' hyperthyroidism. Sequenced sample: blood. CDR3: CASSLWAEREQYF. The CDR3 DNA follows: TGTGCCAGCAGCTTATGGGCCGAACGCGAGCAGTACTTC.